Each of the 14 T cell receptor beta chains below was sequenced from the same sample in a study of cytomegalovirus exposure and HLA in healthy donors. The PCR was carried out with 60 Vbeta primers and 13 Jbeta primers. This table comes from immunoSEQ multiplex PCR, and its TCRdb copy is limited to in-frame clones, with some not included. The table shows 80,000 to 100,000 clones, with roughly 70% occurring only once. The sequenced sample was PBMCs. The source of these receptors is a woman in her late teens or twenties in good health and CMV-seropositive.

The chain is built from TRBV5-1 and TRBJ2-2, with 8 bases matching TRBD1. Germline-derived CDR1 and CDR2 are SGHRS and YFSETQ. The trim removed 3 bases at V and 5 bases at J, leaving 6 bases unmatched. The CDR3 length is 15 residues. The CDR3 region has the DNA TGCGCCAGCAGCTCCGGACAGGGTTTTACCGGGGAGCTGTTTTTT. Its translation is CASSSGQGFTGELFF.

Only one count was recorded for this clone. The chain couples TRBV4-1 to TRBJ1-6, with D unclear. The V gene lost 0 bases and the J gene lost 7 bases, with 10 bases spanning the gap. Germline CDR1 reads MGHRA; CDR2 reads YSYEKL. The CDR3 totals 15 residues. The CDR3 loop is CASSQDLVRNSPLHF. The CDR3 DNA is TGCGCCAGCAGCCAAGACTTGGTCAGAAATTCACCCCTCCACTTT.

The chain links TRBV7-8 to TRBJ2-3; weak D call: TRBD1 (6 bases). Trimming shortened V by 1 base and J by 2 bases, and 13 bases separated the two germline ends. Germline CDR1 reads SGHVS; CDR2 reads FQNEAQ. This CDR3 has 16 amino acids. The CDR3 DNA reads TGTGCCAGCAGCTTAGGCCAGGGGCGTTTCACAGATACGCAGTATTTT. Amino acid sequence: CASSLGQGRFTDTQYF.

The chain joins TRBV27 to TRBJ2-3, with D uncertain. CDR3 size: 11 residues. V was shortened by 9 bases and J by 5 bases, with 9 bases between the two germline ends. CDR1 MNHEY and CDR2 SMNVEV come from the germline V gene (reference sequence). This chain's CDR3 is CARPSGDTQYF. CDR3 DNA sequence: TGTGCCAGGCCGTCGGGAGATACGCAGTATTTT.

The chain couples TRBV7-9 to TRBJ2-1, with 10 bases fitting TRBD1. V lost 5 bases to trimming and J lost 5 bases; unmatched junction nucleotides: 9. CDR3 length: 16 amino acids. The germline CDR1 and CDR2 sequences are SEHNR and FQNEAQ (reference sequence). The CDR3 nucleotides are TGTGCCAGCAGCGACCCGGGACAGGGGAAGGACAATGAGCAGTTCTTC. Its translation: CASSDPGQGKDNEQFF.

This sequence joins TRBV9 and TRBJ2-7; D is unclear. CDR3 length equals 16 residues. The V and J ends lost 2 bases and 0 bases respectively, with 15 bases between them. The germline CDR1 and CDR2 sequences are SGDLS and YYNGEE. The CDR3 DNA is TGTGCCAGCAGCGTTTCCGCGAAACTCAACTCCTACGAGCAGTACTTC. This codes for CASSVSAKLNSYEQYF.

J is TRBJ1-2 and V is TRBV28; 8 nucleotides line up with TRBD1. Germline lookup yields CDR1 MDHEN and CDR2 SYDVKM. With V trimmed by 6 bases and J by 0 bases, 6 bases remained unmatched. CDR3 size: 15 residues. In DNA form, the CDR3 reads TGTGCCAGCAGCCTACAGGGGGGAGCTAACTATGGCTACACCTTC. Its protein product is CASSLQGGANYGYTF.

The CDR3 sequence: CASSFLPGQNYEQYF. The CDR3 DNA is TGCGCCAGCAGCTTCCTACCGGGACAGAACTACGAGCAGTACTTC. The chain recombines TRBV5-1 with TRBJ2-7, with 7 bases identical to TRBD1. With 2 bases clipped from V and 3 bases from J, the junction kept 8 bases outside the gene matches. This CDR3 is built from 15 residues. Germline V gene data show CDR1 as SGHRS and CDR2 as YFSETQ.

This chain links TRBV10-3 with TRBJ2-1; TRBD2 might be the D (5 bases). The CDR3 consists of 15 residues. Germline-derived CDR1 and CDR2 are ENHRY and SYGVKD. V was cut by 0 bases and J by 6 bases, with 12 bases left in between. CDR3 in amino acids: CAISESRLASNEQFF. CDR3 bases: TGTGCCATCAGTGAGTCGAGGCTAGCTAGCAATGAGCAGTTCTTC.

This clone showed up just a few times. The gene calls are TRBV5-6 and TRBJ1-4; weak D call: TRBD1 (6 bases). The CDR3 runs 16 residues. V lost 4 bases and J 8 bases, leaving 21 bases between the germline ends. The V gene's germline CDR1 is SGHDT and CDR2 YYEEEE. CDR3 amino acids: CASSASPGGVREKLFF. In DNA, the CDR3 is TGTGCCAGCAGCGCGAGCCCGGGGGGCGTAAGGGAAAAACTGTTTTTT. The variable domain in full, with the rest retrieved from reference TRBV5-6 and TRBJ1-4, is DAGVTQSPTHLIKTRGQQVTLRCSPKSGHDTVSWYQQALGQGPQFIFQYYEEEERQRGNFPDRFSGHQFPNYSSELNVNALLLGDSALYLCASSASPGGVREKLFFGSGTQLSVL.

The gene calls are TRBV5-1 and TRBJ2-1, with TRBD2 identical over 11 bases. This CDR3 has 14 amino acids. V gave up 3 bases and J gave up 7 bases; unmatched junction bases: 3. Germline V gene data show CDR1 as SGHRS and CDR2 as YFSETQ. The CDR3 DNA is TGCGCCAGCAGCTACCGACTAGCGGGGAATGAGCAGTTCTTC. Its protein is CASSYRLAGNEQFF. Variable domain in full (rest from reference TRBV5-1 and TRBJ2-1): KAGVTQTPRYLIKTRGQQVTLSCSPISGHRSVSWYQQTPGQGLQFLFEYFSETQRNKGNFPGRFSGRQFSNSRSEMNVSTLELGDSALYLCASSYRLAGNEQFFGPGTRLTVL.

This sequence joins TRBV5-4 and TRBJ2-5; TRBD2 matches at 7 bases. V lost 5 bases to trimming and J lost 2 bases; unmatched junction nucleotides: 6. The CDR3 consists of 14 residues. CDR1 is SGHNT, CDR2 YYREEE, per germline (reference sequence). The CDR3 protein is CASRAPGLQETQYF. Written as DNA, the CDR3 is TGTGCCAGCAGGGCCCCGGGACTACAAGAGACCCAGTACTTC.

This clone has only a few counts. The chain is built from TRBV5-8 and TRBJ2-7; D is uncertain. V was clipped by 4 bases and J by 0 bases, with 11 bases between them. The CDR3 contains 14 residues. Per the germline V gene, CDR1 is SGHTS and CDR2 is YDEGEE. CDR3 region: CASSLYSNSYEQYF. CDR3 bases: TGTGCCAGCAGCCTATACTCAAACTCCTACGAGCAGTACTTC.

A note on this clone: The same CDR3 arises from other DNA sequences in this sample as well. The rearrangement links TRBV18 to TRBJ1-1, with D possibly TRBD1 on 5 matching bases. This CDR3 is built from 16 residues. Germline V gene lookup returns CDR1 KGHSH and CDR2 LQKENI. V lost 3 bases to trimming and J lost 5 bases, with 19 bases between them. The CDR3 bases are TGTGCCAGCTCACCCGGAGACAGAGGGCGGGGTACTGAAGCTTTCTTT. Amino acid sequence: CASSPGDRGRGTEAFF.